A single sample gave rise to the 17 T cell receptor beta chains below, sequenced in a study of identical twins. TCRdb analysed the 5' RACE reads with MiXCR anew, one entry per CDR3 protein. The sample records under 300,000 distinct CDR3 sequences, over 5.5% being singletons. These data were also filed under a second study, of T cells expressing NK-cell markers.

The sequenced material came from CD8+ T cells sorted from blood. All receptors derive from a young woman in good health.

V and J are TRBV7-2 and TRBJ2-2, with D possibly being TRBD1 or TRBD2 (6 bases each). Germline V gene lookup returns CDR1 SGHTA and CDR2 FQGNSA. This CDR3 contains 14 residues. Trimming left V 1 base short and J 5 bases short, with 8 bases between. The CDR3 is CASSLVGGTGELFF. CDR3 bases: TGTGCCAGCAGCTTAGTAGGGGGGACCGGGGAGCTGTTTTTT.

The chain combines TRBV11-2 with TRBJ2-1, with 9 bases aligning to TRBD2. Germline lookup yields CDR1 SGHAT and CDR2 FQNNGV. J was trimmed by 9 bases and V by 0 bases; bases with no gene match: 9. This CDR3 is built from 16 residues. CDR3 in amino acids: CASSLEASGVAAEQFF. Written as DNA, the CDR3 is TGTGCCAGCAGCTTAGAAGCTAGCGGGGTAGCAGCTGAGCAGTTCTTC.

In this sample, this clonotype turned up a few times. The V and J genes are TRBV7-2 and TRBJ1-1; D gene ambiguous. V dropped 0 bases and J dropped 6 bases, with 8 bases sitting between them. CDR3 size: 13 residues. Looked up from germline, CDR1 is SGHTA and CDR2 is FQGNSA. The CDR3 bases are TGTGCCAGCAGCTTAGCGGACGGGGCTGAAGCTTTCTTT. This gives the protein CASSLADGAEAFF.

This clonotype has a count of ten or more. The rearrangement joins TRBV28 to TRBJ2-2, with TRBD1 matching over 10 bases. There are 15 residues in the CDR3. Germline CDR1 MDHEN, CDR2 SYDVKM. The V and J ends lost 5 bases and 4 bases, in that order; junction bases with no gene match: 4. DNA of the CDR3: TGTGCCAGCAGTGTGGACAGGGGGACCACCGGGGAGCTGTTTTTT. Protein product: CASSVDRGTTGELFF. Looking up the rest from reference TRBV28 and TRBJ2-2 gives the full variable domain: DVKVTQSSRYLVKRTGEKVFLECVQDMDHENMFWYRQDPGLGLRLIYFSYDVKMKEKGDIPEGYSVSREKKERFSLILESASTNQTSMYLCASSVDRGTTGELFFGEGSRLTVL.

This clonotype turned up a few times. The gene calls are TRBV14 and TRBJ2-1, with 14 bases identical to TRBD2. The V segment lost 3 bases and the J segment 10 bases; nucleotides outside the gene matches: 8. The CDR3 runs 16 residues. The germline CDR1 and CDR2 sequences are SGHDN and FVKESK. The CDR3 is CASSHKRLAGGREQFF. In DNA, the CDR3 is TGTGCCAGCAGCCACAAGAGACTAGCGGGAGGGCGGGAGCAGTTCTTC.

This clonotype occurred a few times. This rearrangement joins TRBV3-1 to TRBJ2-7; D is ambiguous. This CDR3 has 16 residues. V lost 5 bases, J lost 4 bases, and 21 bases lay in between. Per germline, CDR1 LGHDT and CDR2 YNNKEL (reference sequence). In nucleotides, the CDR3 is TGTGCCAGCAGCTCGTTTCGGACCGAGAGACCTTACGAGCAGTACTTC. Protein sequence: CASSSFRTERPYEQYF.

The chain employs TRBV4-2 and TRBJ2-1; no definite D call. Per the germline V gene, CDR1 is LGHNA and CDR2 is YNFKEQ. The V gene lost 4 bases and the J gene lost 10 bases, with 14 bases spanning the gap. The CDR3 sequence is 13 residues long. Here the CDR3 reads CASSPSDGGEQFF. CDR3 sequence (DNA): TGTGCCAGCAGCCCCTCCGACGGTGGAGAGCAGTTCTTC.

There are a few counts of this clonotype. This rearrangement joins TRBV29-1 to TRBJ1-2; TRBD1 matches at 9 bases. Germline trimming cut 4 bases from V and 2 bases from J; bases unmatched to any gene: 2. The CDR3 sequence is 13 residues long. In germline, CDR1 is SQVTM, CDR2 ANQGSEA. The CDR3: CSVGGTGNYGYTF. The CDR3 DNA reads as TGCAGCGTTGGAGGGACAGGGAACTATGGCTACACCTTC.

This clonotype was seen more than once but under ten times. This rearrangement joins TRBV9 to TRBJ2-1; 10 nucleotides line up with TRBD2. Germline CDR1 and CDR2: SGDLS and YYNGEE. J lost 10 bases, V lost 2 bases, and 21 bases had no gene match. The CDR3 length is 19 residues. The CDR3 loop is CASSVGRSGRAVGWDEQFF. In DNA, the CDR3 is TGTGCCAGCAGCGTTGGGAGGAGCGGGAGGGCCGTAGGGTGGGACGAGCAGTTCTTC.

This clonotype was seen a few times. V gene TRBV13 combines with J gene TRBJ1-1; a possible D gene is TRBD1 (6 bases). CDR1 is PRHDT, CDR2 FYEKMQ, per germline (reference sequence). The CDR3 extends over 13 amino acids. Trimming left V 6 bases short and J 1 base short, with 9 bases between. In DNA form, the CDR3 reads TGTGCCAGCAGACTGACAGGGAACACTGAAGCTTTCTTT. Translation gives CASRLTGNTEAFF.

This clonotype has at least ten counts. The rearrangement links TRBV7-8 to TRBJ1-2, with 10 bases identical to TRBD1. Germline V gene lookup returns CDR1 SGHVS and CDR2 FQNEAQ. The CDR3 totals 12 residues. With 4 bases clipped from V and 8 bases from J, the junction kept 1 base outside the gene matches. The CDR3 DNA follows: TGTGCCAGCAGCTCGACAGGGGGCGGCTACACCTTC. Amino acid sequence: CASSSTGGGYTF.

The CDR3 bases are TGTGCCAGCAGCTTGTTTGCGGGGGCAGGTGTCGAGCAGTTCTTC. Its translation: CASSLFAGAGVEQFF. The chain is built from TRBV7-9 and TRBJ2-1, with D possibly being TRBD2 (7 bases). V lost 3 bases and J lost 10, with 19 bases in between. The CDR3 is 15 residues long. Germline CDR1 SEHNR, CDR2 FQNEAQ (reference sequence). The full variable domain, completed using reference TRBV7-9 and TRBJ2-1, is DTGVSQNPRHKITKRGQNVTFRCDPISEHNRLYWYRQTLGQGPEFLTYFQNEAQLEKSRLLSDRFSAERPKGSFSTLEIQRTEQGDSAMYLCASSLFAGAGVEQFFGPGTRLTVL.

A few counts support this clonotype. This rearrangement joins TRBV12-3 or TRBV12-4 to TRBJ1-1; TRBD1 matches at 9 bases. V trimming: 6 bases; J trimming: 4 bases; junction bases outside the gene matches: 6. The CDR3 spans 14 residues. The CDR3 DNA reads TGTGCCAGCAGGACCTTACAGGGGGCCACTGAAGCTTTCTTT. It yields the protein CASRTLQGATEAFF.

In this sample, this clonotype turned up many times. The V call is TRBV6-4, the J call TRBJ2-1, with TRBD2 identical over 11 bases. The germline CDR1 and CDR2 sequences are MRHNA and SNTAGT. V gave up 0 bases and J gave up 6 bases; unmatched junction bases: 1. The CDR3 runs 15 residues. The CDR3 nucleotides read TGTGCCAGCAGTGACTCAACTAGCGGGAGCAATGAGCAGTTCTTC. This encodes CASSDSTSGSNEQFF.

On this clonotype: A much larger clone lies one base from this, so it may be a read error. This chain links TRBV14 with TRBJ2-7; the D is unclear. Germline CDR1 and CDR2: SGHDN and FVKESK. The length of the CDR3 is 16 residues. Trimming pared 0 bases from V and 5 bases from J, leaving 17 bases between. This CDR3 is CASSQDFVFLSHEQYF. CDR3 coding DNA: TGTGCCAGCAGCCAAGATTTTGTGTTCCTGTCCCACGAGCAGTACTTC.

A few counts support this clonotype. The gene calls are TRBV11-2 and TRBJ2-1; 8 bases match TRBD2. CDR3 length: 15 residues. The trim removed 1 base at V and 6 bases at J, leaving 5 bases unmatched. CDR1 and CDR2 (germline): SGHAT, FQNNGV. CDR3 protein: CASSLGAGDGNEQFF. CDR3 DNA sequence: TGTGCCAGCAGCTTAGGAGCGGGAGATGGCAATGAGCAGTTCTTC.

This clonotype was detected many times. The chain joins TRBV7-3 to TRBJ2-3, with 11 bases that match TRBD2. V lost 5 bases, J lost 2 bases, and 6 bases stayed unmatched. CDR1 and CDR2 (germline): SGHTA, FQGTGA. The CDR3 has 16 residues. The CDR3 reads CASSRLAGPFTDTQYF. CDR3 DNA: TGTGCCAGCAGCCGACTAGCGGGGCCCTTCACAGATACGCAGTATTTT.